Listed here are 24 T cell receptor beta chains from one sample, sequenced in a study of cytomegalovirus exposure and HLA in healthy donors. In the PCR, 60 Vbeta and 13 Jbeta primers were used. Data came from immunoSEQ multiplex PCR; TCRdb stores just in-frame clones and leaves some out. The table lists under 130,000 clones, over 60% of them singletons. Sequenced sample: PBMCs. The receptors were sampled from a female donor in good health and CMV-seropositive.

V gene TRBV6-1 combines with J gene TRBJ1-4; no clear D gene. Germline CDR1 is MNHNS and CDR2 is SASEGT. With 4 bases removed from V and 9 bases from J, the gap between germline ends came to 18 bases. The CDR3 totals 15 residues. CDR3 amino acids: CASSARAGYEKKLFF. The CDR3 coding sequence is TGTGCCAGCAGTGCGAGGGCGGGATATGAAAAAAAACTGTTTTTT.

The V call is TRBV10-2, the J call TRBJ2-5; tentatively, D is TRBD1 (5 bases). The CDR3 has 12 residues. Germline V gene data show CDR1 as WSHSY and CDR2 as SAAADI. The ends were cut back, 2 bases at V and 8 bases at J, with 9 bases in the middle. The CDR3 DNA sequence: TGCGCCAGCAGTGAGCAGCAGGGAACCCAGTACTTC. Protein sequence: CASSEQQGTQYF.

This rearrangement joins TRBV11-2 to TRBJ2-1; tentative D call: TRBD2 (7 bases). Between the trimmed V and J ends, which lost 5 bases and 6 bases, there was a span of 20 bases. Germline CDR1 is SGHAT and CDR2 is FQNNGV. The CDR3 extends over 16 amino acids. The CDR3 region is CASSPPGGQFGNEQFF. For the CDR3, the DNA is TGTGCCAGCAGCCCCCCCGGGGGGCAGTTTGGCAATGAGCAGTTCTTC.

The chain uses TRBV18 and TRBJ2-1, with D possibly matching TRBD1 (5 bases). The CDR3 runs 13 residues. V was trimmed by 3 bases and J by 10 bases, leaving 13 bases between them. Germline V gene sequence: CDR1 KGHSH, CDR2 LQKENI. This CDR3 is CASSPPTAVEQFF. Written as DNA, the CDR3 is TGTGCCAGCTCACCGCCGACAGCCGTCGAGCAGTTCTTC.

The chain is built from TRBV25-1 and TRBJ2-6; TRBD2 matches 8 bases. The germline V gene encodes CDR1 MGHDK and CDR2 SYGVNS. CDR3 length: 18 residues. The V segment lost 5 bases and the J segment 0 bases; nucleotides outside the gene matches: 9. This CDR3 is CASSISAGGRSGANVLTF. The CDR3 nucleotides are TGTGCCAGCAGTATCTCCGCGGGGGGTCGCTCTGGGGCCAACGTCCTGACTTTC.

The gene calls are TRBV5-1 and TRBJ2-1; 13 bases align to TRBD2. This CDR3 spans 16 amino acids. The germline CDR1 and CDR2 sequences are SGHRS and YFSETQ. J gave up 7 bases and V 2 bases, and 6 bases lay outside the gene matches. CDR3 residues: CASSFGTSGMINEQFF. The CDR3, as DNA: TGCGCCAGCAGCTTCGGGACTAGCGGGATGATTAATGAGCAGTTCTTC.

The chain carries TRBV28 and TRBJ1-3; TRBD1 aligns across 7 bases. The length of the CDR3 is 16 residues. Germline CDR1 reads MDHEN; CDR2 reads SYDVKM. V shed 5 bases, J shed 4 bases, and the junction held 11 bases outside the gene matches. In DNA, the CDR3 is TGTGCCAGCAGTCAACACCGACCGGGACAGGGAAACACCATATATTTT. It is translated as CASSQHRPGQGNTIYF.

This clone appeared once. The chain uses TRBV6-1 and TRBJ2-1; 13 positions match TRBD2. This CDR3 has 17 residues. Germline loops: CDR1 MNHNS, CDR2 SASEGT. V gave up 4 bases and J gave up 6 bases; unmatched junction bases: 9. CDR3 loop: CASSAGTSGTASNEQFF. The CDR3 DNA follows: TGTGCCAGCAGTGCCGGGACTAGCGGGACGGCGAGCAATGAGCAGTTCTTC.

J is TRBJ2-7 and V is TRBV5-1; 7 nucleotides align to TRBD2. The V gene end was trimmed by 2 bases and the J gene end by 3 bases; junction bases not matched to a gene: 17. The CDR3 has 18 amino acids. Germline loops: CDR1 SGHRS, CDR2 YFSETQ. CDR3 nucleotides: TGCGCCAGCAGCTTCCTACCCGATGGGGCTAGCGGCCTCTACGAGCAGTACTTC. It specifies CASSFLPDGASGLYEQYF.

The genes are TRBV19 and TRBJ2-2; D is undetermined. The CDR3 is 13 amino acids. Germline loops: CDR1 LNHDA, CDR2 SQIVND (reference sequence). The V end was cut by 5 bases, the J end by 3 bases, with 7 bases between. The CDR3 sequence: CASSGRDTGELFF. For the CDR3, the DNA is TGTGCCAGTAGTGGCCGGGACACCGGGGAGCTGTTTTTT.

About this clone itself: The sample holds other DNA sequences that translate to the same CDR3. The gene calls are TRBV11-2 and TRBJ2-3, with no clear D. The V gene's germline CDR1 is SGHAT and CDR2 FQNNGV. The V and J ends lost 5 bases and 3 bases respectively, with 3 bases between them. The CDR3 runs to 11 residues. For the CDR3, the DNA is TGTGCCAGCAGCCATACAGATACGCAGTATTTT. Translated, it gives CASSHTDTQYF.

V and J are TRBV2 and TRBJ2-2; D is perhaps TRBD2 (6 bases). The ends were cut back, 4 bases at V and 4 bases at J, with 10 bases in the middle. The germline CDR1 and CDR2 sequences are SNHLY and FYNNEI. The CDR3 has 14 amino acids. The DNA for the CDR3 is TGTGCCAGCAGTGCCAGGAGGGGCACCGGGGAGCTGTTTTTT. This codes for CASSARRGTGELFF.

The V gene is TRBV5-1, the J gene TRBJ1-2; TRBD1 matches 8 bases. The V gene's germline CDR1 is SGHRS and CDR2 YFSETQ. With 5 bases clipped from V and 6 bases from J, the junction kept 6 bases outside the gene matches. CDR3 length equals 13 residues. The CDR3 loop reads CASSFGQGNGYTF. The CDR3 DNA sequence: TGCGCCAGCAGTTTTGGACAGGGTAATGGCTACACCTTC.

The rearrangement uses TRBV6-5 and TRBJ2-7, with 7 bases aligning to TRBD2. V shed 6 bases and J 3 bases; nucleotides not matched to a gene: 11. The CDR3 covers 15 residues. CDR1 and CDR2 (germline): MNHEY, SVGAGI. The CDR3 DNA reads as TGTGCCAGCAGGCTACTCAAGCGGGGCCACTACGAGCAGTACTTC. This gives the protein CASRLLKRGHYEQYF.

This clone was recorded once. This chain uses TRBV7-9 with TRBJ2-1; 7 bases are a match to TRBD1. The CDR3 extends over 15 amino acids. Germline V gene sequence: CDR1 SEHNR, CDR2 FQNEAQ (reference sequence). Losses at the gene ends were 6 bases for V and 8 bases for J; bases not matched to a gene: 13. CDR3 DNA: TGTGCCAGCAGTTTCGGGACAGCCGGTTTGTATGAGCAGTTCTTC. It specifies CASSFGTAGLYEQFF.

The chain uses TRBV7-9 and TRBJ1-1, with 7 bases identical to TRBD1. The ends lost 5 bases at V and 1 base at J; junction bases unmatched: 4. CDR1 and CDR2 (germline): SEHNR, FQNEAQ (reference sequence). The CDR3 has 14 residues. CDR3 protein: CASSPRTGNTEAFF. The CDR3 region has the DNA TGTGCCAGCAGCCCAAGGACAGGGAACACTGAAGCTTTCTTT. Full variable domain (rest looked up from reference TRBV7-9 and TRBJ1-1): DTGVSQNPRHKITKRGQNVTFRCDPISEHNRLYWYRQTLGQGPEFLTYFQNEAQLEKSRLLSDRFSAERPKGSFSTLEIQRTEQGDSAMYLCASSPRTGNTEAFFGQGTRLTVV.

The chain joins TRBV27 to TRBJ2-1; tentatively, D is TRBD2 (6 bases). The V and J ends lost 6 bases and 0 bases respectively, with 12 bases between them. Germline CDR1 reads MNHEY; CDR2 reads SMNVEV (reference sequence). This CDR3 contains 15 residues. This chain's CDR3 is CASSRSGHSYNEQFF. Here the CDR3 DNA reads TGTGCCAGCAGCCGTAGCGGCCACTCCTACAATGAGCAGTTCTTC.

The chain links TRBV19 to TRBJ2-7; D might be TRBD2 (6 bases). Trimming took 5 bases from V and 0 from J, leaving 20 bases between them. CDR3 length: 17 residues. CDR1 and CDR2 from the germline V gene are LNHDA and SQIVND (reference sequence). The CDR3 reads CASSRYRGSESSYEQYF. In DNA form, the CDR3 reads TGTGCCAGTAGTCGATATCGGGGGAGCGAAAGCTCCTACGAGCAGTACTTC.

In nucleotides, the CDR3 is TGCGCCAGCAGCTTGGACCTTTCAGGGTACACTGAAGCTTTCTTT. Its translation: CASSLDLSGYTEAFF. V and J are TRBV5-1 and TRBJ1-1, with D possibly being TRBD1 (5 bases). Trimming took off 0 bases at V and 3 bases at J, with 12 bases between the two ends. Germline V CDR1 and CDR2: SGHRS, YFSETQ. CDR3 length: 15 residues. Full variable domain (outside the CDR3, taken from reference TRBV5-1 and TRBJ1-1): KAGVTQTPRYLIKTRGQQVTLSCSPISGHRSVSWYQQTPGQGLQFLFEYFSETQRNKGNFPGRFSGRQFSNSRSEMNVSTLELGDSALYLCASSLDLSGYTEAFFGQGTRLTVV.

This clone was picked up a small number of times. The genes are TRBV6-1 and TRBJ1-6; perhaps TRBD1 as D (6 bases). Germline-derived CDR1 and CDR2 are MNHNS and SASEGT. V shed 10 bases and J shed 4 bases, with 17 bases lying between them. CDR3 size: 15 residues. CDR3 nucleotides: TGTGCCATCCACAGGGCCATCAATTATAATTCACCCCTCCACTTT. This gives the protein CAIHRAINYNSPLHF.

This clone has only a few counts. The chain recombines TRBV9 with TRBJ1-2; D is undetermined. CDR1 is SGDLS and CDR2 is YYNGEE in the germline V gene. The germline V and J ends were trimmed by 6 bases and 8 bases, with 20 bases remaining between them. The CDR3 consists of 14 residues. CDR3 sequence reads: CASTPWRVRRGYTF. In nucleotides, the CDR3 is TGTGCCAGCACGCCGTGGCGGGTACGCCGCGGCTACACCTTC.

This chain joins TRBV7-9 and TRBJ1-6; 9 bases agree with TRBD1. Germline CDR1 SEHNR, CDR2 FQNEAQ (reference sequence). The CDR3 covers 17 residues. Germline trimming cut 2 bases from V and 7 bases from J; bases unmatched to any gene: 9. In DNA form, the CDR3 reads TGTGCCAGCAGCTTATTGGGACAGGGCATCAGAAATTCACCCCTCCACTTT. Encoded protein: CASSLLGQGIRNSPLHF.

The J gene is TRBJ1-3, the V gene TRBV9, with 8 positions matching TRBD1. Germline V gives CDR1 SGDLS, CDR2 YYNGEE. The CDR3 is 19 amino acids. V was clipped by 0 bases and J by 0 bases; unmatched bases: 11. The CDR3 loop reads CASSVGGTGRLGSGNTIYF. The CDR3 DNA is TGTGCCAGCAGCGTAGGTGGGACAGGCCGCTTGGGCTCTGGAAACACCATATATTTT.

A single count supports this clone. The genes are TRBV4-1 and TRBJ2-1, with TRBD2 matching 7 bases. CDR1 and CDR2 from the germline V gene are MGHRA and YSYEKL. The CDR3 spans 13 residues. Unmatched junction bases numbered 2, after V lost 1 base and J lost 8 bases. As DNA, the CDR3 is TGCGCCAGCAGCCAAGTACTAGCGTATGAGCAGTTCTTC. As protein: CASSQVLAYEQFF.